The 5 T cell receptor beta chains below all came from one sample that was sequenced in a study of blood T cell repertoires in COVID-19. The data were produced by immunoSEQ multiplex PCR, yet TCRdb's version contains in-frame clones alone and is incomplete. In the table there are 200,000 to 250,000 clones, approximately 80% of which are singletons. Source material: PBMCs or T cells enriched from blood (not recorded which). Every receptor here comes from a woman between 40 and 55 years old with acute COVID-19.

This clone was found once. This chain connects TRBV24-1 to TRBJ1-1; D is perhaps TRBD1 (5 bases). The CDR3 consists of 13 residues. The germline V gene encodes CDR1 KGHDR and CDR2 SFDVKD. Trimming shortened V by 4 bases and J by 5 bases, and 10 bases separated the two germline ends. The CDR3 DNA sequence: TGTGCCACCAGTGACGCAGGGTTTACTGAAGCTTTCTTT. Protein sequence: CATSDAGFTEAFF.

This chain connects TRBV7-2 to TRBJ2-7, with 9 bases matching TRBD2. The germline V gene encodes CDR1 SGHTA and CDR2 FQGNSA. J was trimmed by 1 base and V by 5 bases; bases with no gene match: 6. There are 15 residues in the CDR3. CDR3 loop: CASSPPSGASYEQYF. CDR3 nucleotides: TGTGCCAGCAGCCCCCCTAGCGGGGCTTCCTACGAGCAGTACTTC.

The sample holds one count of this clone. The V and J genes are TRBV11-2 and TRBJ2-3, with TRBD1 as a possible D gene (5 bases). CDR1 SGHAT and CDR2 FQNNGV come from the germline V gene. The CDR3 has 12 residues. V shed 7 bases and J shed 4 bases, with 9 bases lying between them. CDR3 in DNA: TGTGCCAGCACCCAGGGATCAGATACGCAGTATTTT. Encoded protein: CASTQGSDTQYF.

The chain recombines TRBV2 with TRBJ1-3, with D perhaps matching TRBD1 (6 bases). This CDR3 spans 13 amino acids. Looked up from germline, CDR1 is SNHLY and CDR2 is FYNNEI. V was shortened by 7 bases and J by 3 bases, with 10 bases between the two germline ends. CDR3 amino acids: CASTGAYGNTIYF. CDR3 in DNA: TGTGCCAGCACAGGGGCATATGGAAACACCATATATTTT.

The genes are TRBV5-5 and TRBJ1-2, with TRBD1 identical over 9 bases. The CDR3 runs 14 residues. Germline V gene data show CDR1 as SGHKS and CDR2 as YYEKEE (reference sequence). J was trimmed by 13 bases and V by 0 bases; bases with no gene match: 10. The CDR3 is CASSLVTGGAAFTF. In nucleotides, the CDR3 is TGTGCCAGCAGCTTGGTCACAGGGGGCGCCGCATTCACCTTC.